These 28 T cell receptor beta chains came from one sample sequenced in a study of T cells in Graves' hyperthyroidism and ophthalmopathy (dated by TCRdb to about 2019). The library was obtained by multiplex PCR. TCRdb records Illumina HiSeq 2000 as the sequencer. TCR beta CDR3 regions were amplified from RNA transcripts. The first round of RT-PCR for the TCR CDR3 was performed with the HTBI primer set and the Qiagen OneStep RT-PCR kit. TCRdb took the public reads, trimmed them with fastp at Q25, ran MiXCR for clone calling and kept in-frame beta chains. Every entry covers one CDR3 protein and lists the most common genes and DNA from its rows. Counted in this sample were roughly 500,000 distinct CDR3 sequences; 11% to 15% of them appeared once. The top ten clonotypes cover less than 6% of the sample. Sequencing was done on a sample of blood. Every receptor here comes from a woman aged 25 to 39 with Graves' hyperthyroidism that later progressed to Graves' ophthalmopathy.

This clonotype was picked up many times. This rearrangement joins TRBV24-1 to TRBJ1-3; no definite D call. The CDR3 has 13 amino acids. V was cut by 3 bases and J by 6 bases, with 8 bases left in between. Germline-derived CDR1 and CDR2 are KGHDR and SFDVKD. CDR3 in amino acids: CATSDPTVNTIYF. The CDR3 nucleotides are TGTGCCACCAGTGATCCGACTGTAAACACCATATATTTT.

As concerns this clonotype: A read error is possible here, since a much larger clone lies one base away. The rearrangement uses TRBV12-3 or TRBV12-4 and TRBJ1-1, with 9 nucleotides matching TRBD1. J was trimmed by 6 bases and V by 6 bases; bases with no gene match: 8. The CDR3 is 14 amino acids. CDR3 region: CASRPTGGIAEAFF. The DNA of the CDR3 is TGTGCCAGCAGACCGACAGGGGGTATCGCTGAAGCTTTCTTT.

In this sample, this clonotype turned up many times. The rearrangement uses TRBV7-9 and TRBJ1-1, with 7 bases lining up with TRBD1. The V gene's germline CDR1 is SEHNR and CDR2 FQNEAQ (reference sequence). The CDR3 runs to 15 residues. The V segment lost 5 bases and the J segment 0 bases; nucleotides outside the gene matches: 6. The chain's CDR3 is CASSGQVIMNTEAFF. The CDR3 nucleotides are TGTGCCAGCAGCGGACAGGTAATCATGAACACTGAAGCTTTCTTT.

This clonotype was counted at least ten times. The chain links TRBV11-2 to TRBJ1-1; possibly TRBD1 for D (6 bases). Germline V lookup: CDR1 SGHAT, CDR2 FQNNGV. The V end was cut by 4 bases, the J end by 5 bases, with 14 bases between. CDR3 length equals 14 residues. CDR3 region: CASSSNQGTTEAFF. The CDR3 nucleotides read TGTGCCAGCAGCTCGAACCAGGGGACAACTGAAGCTTTCTTT.

Written as DNA, the CDR3 is TGCGCCAGCAGCAGAACAGGGCTCCAGACCTACGAGCAGTACTTC. It specifies CASSRTGLQTYEQYF. This chain links TRBV5-1 with TRBJ2-7; a possible D gene is TRBD1 (6 bases). The CDR3 covers 15 residues. The V gene's germline CDR1 is SGHRS and CDR2 YFSETQ. V was trimmed by 4 bases and J by 2 bases, leaving 16 bases between them.

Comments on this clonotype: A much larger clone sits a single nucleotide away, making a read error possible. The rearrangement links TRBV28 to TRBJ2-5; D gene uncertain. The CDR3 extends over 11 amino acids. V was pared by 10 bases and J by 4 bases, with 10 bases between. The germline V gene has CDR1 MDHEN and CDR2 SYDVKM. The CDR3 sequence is CANVLGETQYF. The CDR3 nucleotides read TGTGCCAATGTCCTTGGAGAGACCCAGTACTTC.

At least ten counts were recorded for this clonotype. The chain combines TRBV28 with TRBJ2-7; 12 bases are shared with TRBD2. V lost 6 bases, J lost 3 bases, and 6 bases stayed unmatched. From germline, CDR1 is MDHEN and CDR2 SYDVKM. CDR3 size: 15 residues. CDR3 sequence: CASSLTLAGGYEQYF. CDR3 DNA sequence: TGTGCCAGCAGCCTCACACTAGCGGGAGGCTACGAGCAGTACTTC.

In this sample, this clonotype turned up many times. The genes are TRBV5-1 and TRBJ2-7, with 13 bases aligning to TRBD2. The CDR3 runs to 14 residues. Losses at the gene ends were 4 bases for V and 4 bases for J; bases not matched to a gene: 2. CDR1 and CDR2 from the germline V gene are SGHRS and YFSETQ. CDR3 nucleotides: TGCGCCAGCAGCGGGACTAGCGGGATGTACGAGCAGTACTTC. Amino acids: CASSGTSGMYEQYF.

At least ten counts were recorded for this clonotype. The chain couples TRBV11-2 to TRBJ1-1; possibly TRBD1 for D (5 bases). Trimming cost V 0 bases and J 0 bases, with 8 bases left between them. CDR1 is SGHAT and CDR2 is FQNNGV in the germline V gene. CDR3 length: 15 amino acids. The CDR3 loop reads CASSLDQGLNTEAFF. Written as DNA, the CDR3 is TGTGCCAGCAGCTTAGATCAGGGTCTGAACACTGAAGCTTTCTTT.

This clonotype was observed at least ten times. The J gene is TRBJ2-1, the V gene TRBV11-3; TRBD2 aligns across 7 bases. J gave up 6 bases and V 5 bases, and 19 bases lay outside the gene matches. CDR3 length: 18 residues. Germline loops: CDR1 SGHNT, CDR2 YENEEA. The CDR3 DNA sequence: TGTGCCAGCAGCCTATCTCAGGCCTGGGCTTCGGGGGGCAATGAGCAGTTCTTC. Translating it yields CASSLSQAWASGGNEQFF.

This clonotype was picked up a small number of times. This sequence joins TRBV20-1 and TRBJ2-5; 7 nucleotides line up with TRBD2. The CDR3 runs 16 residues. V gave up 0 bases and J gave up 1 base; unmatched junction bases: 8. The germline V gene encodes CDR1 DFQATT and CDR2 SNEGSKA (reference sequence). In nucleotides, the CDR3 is TGCAGTGCTAGAGATCTTCTAGCGGCCGTCCAAGAGACCCAGTACTTC. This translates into CSARDLLAAVQETQYF.

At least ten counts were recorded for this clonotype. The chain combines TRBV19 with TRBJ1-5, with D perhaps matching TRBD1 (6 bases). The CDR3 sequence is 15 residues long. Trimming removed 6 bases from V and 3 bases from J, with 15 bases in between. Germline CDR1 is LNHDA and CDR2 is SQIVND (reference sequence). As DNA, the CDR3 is TGTGCCAGTAGAGGGGGGGCAGTGTACAATCAGCCCCAGCATTTT. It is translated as CASRGGAVYNQPQHF.

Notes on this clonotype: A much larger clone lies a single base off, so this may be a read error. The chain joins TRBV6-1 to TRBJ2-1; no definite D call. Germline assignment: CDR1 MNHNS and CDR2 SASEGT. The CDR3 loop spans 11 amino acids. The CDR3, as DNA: TGTGCCGGCAGACGAATGGGAGAGCAGTTCTTC. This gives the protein CAGRRMGEQFF.

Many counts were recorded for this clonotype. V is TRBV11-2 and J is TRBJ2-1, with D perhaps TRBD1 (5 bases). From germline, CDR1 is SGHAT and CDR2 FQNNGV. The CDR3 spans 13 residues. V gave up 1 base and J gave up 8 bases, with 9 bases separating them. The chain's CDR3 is CASSLGQGYEQFF. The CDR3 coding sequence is TGTGCCAGCAGCTTAGGTCAGGGCTATGAGCAGTTCTTC.

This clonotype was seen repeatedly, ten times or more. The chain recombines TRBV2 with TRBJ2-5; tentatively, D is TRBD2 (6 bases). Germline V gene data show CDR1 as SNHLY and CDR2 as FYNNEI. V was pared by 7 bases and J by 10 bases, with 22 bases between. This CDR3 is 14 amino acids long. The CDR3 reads CASTSQLGDLGQYF. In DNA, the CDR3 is TGTGCCAGCACCTCGCAGCTCGGGGACTTGGGCCAGTACTTC.

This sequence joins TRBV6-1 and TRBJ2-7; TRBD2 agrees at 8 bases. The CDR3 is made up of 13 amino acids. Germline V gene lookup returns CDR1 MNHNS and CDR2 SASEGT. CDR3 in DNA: TGTACCCGCGGGGAGCGGGAGACGTACGAGCAGTACTTC. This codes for CTRGERETYEQYF.

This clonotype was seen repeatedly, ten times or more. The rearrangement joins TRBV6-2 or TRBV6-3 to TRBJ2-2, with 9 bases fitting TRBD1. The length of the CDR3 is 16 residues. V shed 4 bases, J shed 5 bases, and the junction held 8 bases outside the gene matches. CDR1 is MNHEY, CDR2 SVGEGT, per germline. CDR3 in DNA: TGTGCCAGCAGTTCCGTAACGGGGACAGGGACCGGGGAGCTGTTTTTT. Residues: CASSSVTGTGTGELFF.

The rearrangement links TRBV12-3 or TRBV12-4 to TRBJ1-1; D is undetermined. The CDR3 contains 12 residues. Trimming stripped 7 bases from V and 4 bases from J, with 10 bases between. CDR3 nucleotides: TGTGCCAGCATCCTGGTAGGCACTGAAGCTTTCTTT. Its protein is CASILVGTEAFF.

CDR3 sequence reads: CASSPTYPGGRETGELFF. In DNA form, the CDR3 reads TGTGCCAGTAGTCCCACCTATCCAGGGGGCCGGGAAACCGGGGAGCTGTTTTTT. This sequence joins TRBV19 and TRBJ2-2; 8 bases are a match to TRBD1. The V segment lost 5 bases and the J segment 5 bases; nucleotides outside the gene matches: 16. Germline CDR1 LNHDA, CDR2 SQIVND (reference sequence). The CDR3 totals 18 residues.

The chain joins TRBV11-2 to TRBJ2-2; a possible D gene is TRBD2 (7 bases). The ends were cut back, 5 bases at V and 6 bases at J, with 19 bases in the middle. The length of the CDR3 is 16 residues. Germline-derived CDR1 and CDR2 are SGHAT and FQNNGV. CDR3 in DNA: TGTGCCAGCAGCACCCAGTTGGGGGGGCAAGCCGGGGAGCTGTTTTTT. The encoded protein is CASSTQLGGQAGELFF.

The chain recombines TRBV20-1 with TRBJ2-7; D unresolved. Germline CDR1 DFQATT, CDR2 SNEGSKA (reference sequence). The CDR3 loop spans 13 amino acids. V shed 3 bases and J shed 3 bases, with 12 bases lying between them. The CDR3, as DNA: TGCAGTGCTAGCGGGTCCGATTACTACGAGCAGTACTTC. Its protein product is CSASGSDYYEQYF.

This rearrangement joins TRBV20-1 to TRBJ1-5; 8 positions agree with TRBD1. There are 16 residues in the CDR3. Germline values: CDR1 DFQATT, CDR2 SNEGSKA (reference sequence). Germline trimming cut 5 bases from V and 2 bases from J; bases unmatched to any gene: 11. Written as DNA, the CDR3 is TGCAGTGCTTCTGGACAGGGATGGTTGGGCAATCAGCCCCAGCATTTT. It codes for CSASGQGWLGNQPQHF.

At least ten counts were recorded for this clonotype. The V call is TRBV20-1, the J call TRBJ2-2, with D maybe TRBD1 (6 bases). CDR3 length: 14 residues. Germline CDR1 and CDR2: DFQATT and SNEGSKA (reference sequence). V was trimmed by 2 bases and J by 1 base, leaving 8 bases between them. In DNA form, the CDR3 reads TGCAGTGCTAGAAAAGGGGGGAACACCGGGGAGCTGTTTTTT. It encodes CSARKGGNTGELFF.

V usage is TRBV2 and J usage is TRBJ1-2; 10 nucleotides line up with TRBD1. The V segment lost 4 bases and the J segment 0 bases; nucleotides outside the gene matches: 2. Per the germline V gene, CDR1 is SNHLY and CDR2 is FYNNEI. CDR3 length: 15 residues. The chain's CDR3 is CASSGTGGTNYGYTF. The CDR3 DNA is TGTGCCAGCAGTGGGACAGGGGGTACTAACTATGGCTACACCTTC.

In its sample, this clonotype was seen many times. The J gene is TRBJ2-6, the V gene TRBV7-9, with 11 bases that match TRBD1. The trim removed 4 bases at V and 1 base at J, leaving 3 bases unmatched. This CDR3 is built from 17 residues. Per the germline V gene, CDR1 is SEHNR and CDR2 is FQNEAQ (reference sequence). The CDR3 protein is CASSSGQGASGANVLTF. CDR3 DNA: TGTGCCAGCAGCTCTGGACAGGGGGCTTCTGGGGCCAACGTCCTGACTTTC.

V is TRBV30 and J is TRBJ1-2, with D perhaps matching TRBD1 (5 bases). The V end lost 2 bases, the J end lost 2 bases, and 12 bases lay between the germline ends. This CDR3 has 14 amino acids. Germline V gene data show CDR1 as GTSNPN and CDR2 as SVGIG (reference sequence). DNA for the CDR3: TGTGCCTGGAGTCCTGGGGCAGGGAACTATGGCTACACCTTC. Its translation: CAWSPGAGNYGYTF.

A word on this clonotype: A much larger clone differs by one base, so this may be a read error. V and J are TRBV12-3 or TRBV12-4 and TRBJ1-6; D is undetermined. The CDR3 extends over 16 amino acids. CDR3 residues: CASIKDGSSYNSPPHF. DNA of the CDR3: TGTGCCAGCATCAAGGACGGGAGCTCCTATAATTCACCCCCCCACTTT.

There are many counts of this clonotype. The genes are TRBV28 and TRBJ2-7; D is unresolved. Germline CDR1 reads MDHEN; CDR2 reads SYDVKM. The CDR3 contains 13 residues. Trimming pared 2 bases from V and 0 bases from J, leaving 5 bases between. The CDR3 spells CASSLGSSYEQYF. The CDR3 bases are TGTGCCAGCAGTTTAGGATCCTCCTACGAGCAGTACTTC.